Shown below are 30 T cell receptor beta chains from a single sample sequenced in a study of beta chain features in type 1 diabetes. All of the isolated RNA was reverse transcribed, so expressed TCRB transcripts were sequenced. Clones were sequenced by immunoSEQ multiplex PCR, and TCRdb holds only the in-frame ones, with some missing. In the table there are 300,000 to 400,000 clones, 9.3% of which are singletons. General observations from the study: Across all four CD4+ subsets, people with type 1 diabetes showed modestly shorter TCRB CDR3s.

These TCRs' antigens remain unknown. Sequenced input: central memory CD4+ T cells from blood. These receptors all come from a man aged 25-45 years with type 1 diabetes.

This clone was detected only a few times. The chain joins TRBV18 to TRBJ2-3, with TRBD2 as a possible D gene (5 bases). CDR1 KGHSH and CDR2 LQKENI come from the germline V gene. The CDR3 consists of 14 residues. The V end was cut by 2 bases, the J end by 2 bases, with 8 bases between. Written as DNA, the CDR3 is TGTGCCAGCTCACCAACCGGGAACACAGATACGCAGTATTTT. The encoded protein is CASSPTGNTDTQYF. The variable domain in full, with the rest retrieved from reference TRBV18 and TRBJ2-3, is NAGVMQNPRHLVRRRGQEARLRCSPMKGHSHVYWYRQLPEEGLKFMVYLQKENIIDESGMPKERFSAEFPKEGPSILRIQQVVRGDSAAYFCASSPTGNTDTQYFGPGTRLTVL.

The CDR3 region has the DNA TGTGCCAGCAGTCCCGACAGGGCGGCTTTCTTT. Its translation is CASSPDRAAFF. This rearrangement joins TRBV2 to TRBJ1-1; 7 bases are shared with TRBD1. The junction had 5 bases not matched to a gene; V was cut back by 5 bases and J by 11 bases. Germline V gives CDR1 SNHLY, CDR2 FYNNEI. CDR3 length equals 11 residues. The complete variable domain, with remaining parts taken from reference TRBV2 and TRBJ1-1, reads EPEVTQTPSHQVTQMGQEVILRCVPISNHLYFYWYRQILGQKVEFLVSFYNNEISEKSEIFDDQFSVERPDGSNFTLKIRSTKLEDSAMYFCASSPDRAAFFGQGTRLTVV.

This chain's CDR3 is CASSLDHNTEAFF. For the CDR3, the DNA is TGTGCCAGCAGCTTAGACCACAACACTGAAGCTTTCTTT. The genes are TRBV7-9 and TRBJ1-1; D ambiguous. Germline V gene lookup returns CDR1 SEHNR and CDR2 FQNEAQ (reference sequence). Trimming took 1 base from V and 2 from J, leaving 5 bases between them. The CDR3 consists of 13 residues.

This clone was observed a few times. The rearrangement links TRBV28 to TRBJ2-5; perhaps D is TRBD1 or TRBD2 (5 bases each). The CDR3 has 15 amino acids. Germline V gene sequence: CDR1 MDHEN, CDR2 SYDVKM. V lost 4 bases, J lost 0 bases, and 12 bases lay in between. Written as DNA, the CDR3 is TGTGCCAGCAGTTCTGGGACGGGAAACCAAGAGACCCAGTACTTC. Its translation is CASSSGTGNQETQYF.

As for this clone: Other DNA variants within this sample encode the same CDR3. The V and J genes are TRBV7-9 and TRBJ2-7; 10 bases are a match to TRBD1. The CDR3 is 14 residues long. V trimming: 5 bases; J trimming: 4 bases; junction bases outside the gene matches: 5. Germline V gives CDR1 SEHNR, CDR2 FQNEAQ (reference sequence). The CDR3 DNA reads TGTGCCAGCAGCCCCCCGGGACAGGGGTACGAGCAGTACTTC. It codes for CASSPPGQGYEQYF. The complete variable domain, with remaining parts taken from reference TRBV7-9 and TRBJ2-7, reads DTGVSQNPRHKITKRGQNVTFRCDPISEHNRLYWYRQTLGQGPEFLTYFQNEAQLEKSRLLSDRFSAERPKGSFSTLEIQRTEQGDSAMYLCASSPPGQGYEQYFGPGTRLTVT.

The chain links TRBV7-9 to TRBJ1-2; 9 positions agree with TRBD1. Trimming at V came to 5 bases and at J to 3 bases, leaving 4 bases not matched to a gene. The length of the CDR3 is 14 residues. Germline lookup yields CDR1 SEHNR and CDR2 FQNEAQ (reference sequence). This CDR3 is CASSRTGVDYGYTF. DNA of the CDR3: TGTGCCAGCAGCCGGACAGGGGTGGACTATGGCTACACCTTC.

Note on this clone: A much bigger clone sits one base away, suggesting this may be a read error. Other DNA sequences in the sample encode the same CDR3. This chain links TRBV5-4 with TRBJ2-3; D not certain. V was trimmed by 2 bases and J by 2 bases, leaving 3 bases between them. Looked up from germline, CDR1 is SGHNT and CDR2 is YYREEE (reference sequence). This CDR3 contains 12 residues. In DNA form, the CDR3 reads TGTGCCAGCAGCTTAACCACAGATACGCAGTATTTT. This translates into CASSLTTDTQYF.

The J gene is TRBJ2-2, the V gene TRBV4-1; 8 bases are a match to TRBD2. Germline V CDR1 and CDR2: MGHRA, YSYEKL. There are 17 residues in the CDR3. The V and J ends lost 3 bases and 0 bases, in that order; junction bases with no gene match: 6. CDR3 nucleotide sequence: TGCGCCAGCAGCCATGAAATGACTAGCGCGAACACCGGGGAGCTGTTTTTT. Encoded protein: CASSHEMTSANTGELFF.

This clone was seen a few times. The chain links TRBV2 to TRBJ1-1, with D possibly matching TRBD1 (6 bases). Per germline, CDR1 SNHLY and CDR2 FYNNEI. The CDR3 is made up of 15 amino acids. Trimming removed 5 bases from V and 1 base from J, with 14 bases in between. The CDR3 sequence is CASSSEGRGNTEAFF. CDR3 DNA sequence: TGTGCCAGCAGTTCGGAGGGCAGGGGGAACACTGAAGCTTTCTTT.

This clone was counted many times. The genes are TRBV5-1 and TRBJ2-3, with a possible D match to TRBD2 (5 bases). Germline V gene data show CDR1 as SGHRS and CDR2 as YFSETQ. This CDR3 region has 14 residues. Trimming removed 4 bases at V and 8 bases at J, with 17 bases between. The CDR3 coding sequence is TGCGCCAGCAGCAGGGAGCGGACCCCGGGTACGCAGTATTTT. Its translation is CASSRERTPGTQYF.

Points on this clone: This CDR3 is also generated by other DNA sequences in the sample. The chain couples TRBV18 to TRBJ2-5, with 8 bases lining up with TRBD2. Looked up from germline, CDR1 is KGHSH and CDR2 is LQKENI. V lost 2 bases, J lost 5 bases, and 4 bases stayed unmatched. CDR3 length equals 14 residues. CDR3 region: CASSPGLAGETQYF. The CDR3 DNA reads TGTGCCAGCTCACCAGGACTAGCCGGGGAGACCCAGTACTTC.

The rearrangement links TRBV11-2 to TRBJ2-3, with 7 bases matching TRBD2. J gave up 2 bases and V 5 bases, and 7 bases lay outside the gene matches. Germline V gene data show CDR1 as SGHAT and CDR2 as FQNNGV. The CDR3 runs 15 residues. The CDR3 nucleotides are TGTGCCAGCAGCCCCAGCGGGATGAACACAGATACGCAGTATTTT. It yields the protein CASSPSGMNTDTQYF. Supplemented by reference TRBV11-2 and TRBJ2-3, the full variable domain reads EAGVAQSPRYKIIEKRQSVAFWCNPISGHATLYWYQQILGQGPKLLIQFQNNGVVDDSQLPKDRFSAERLKGVDSTLKIQPAKLEDSAVYLCASSPSGMNTDTQYFGPGTRLTVL.

A few counts support this clone. The gene calls are TRBV11-2 and TRBJ2-7; possible D gene TRBD2, 6 bases. CDR1 and CDR2 (germline): SGHAT, FQNNGV. CDR3 size: 14 residues. Between the trimmed V and J ends, which lost 0 bases and 5 bases, there was a span of 11 bases. DNA for the CDR3: TGTGCCAGCAGCTTAGATCCGGGGGTCCACGAGCAGTACTTC. It encodes CASSLDPGVHEQYF.

This clone came up a few times. The V call is TRBV9, the J call TRBJ1-5; D may be TRBD1 (5 bases). The germline V gene has CDR1 SGDLS and CDR2 YYNGEE. V lost 6 bases and J 1 base, leaving 14 bases between the germline ends. This CDR3 contains 15 residues. CDR3 coding DNA: TGTGCCAGCAATCTTCAGGGATACAGCAATCAGCCCCAGCATTTT. Its protein is CASNLQGYSNQPQHF.

The table lists this clone with a few counts. The chain is built from TRBV7-9 and TRBJ2-3; no clear D gene. V was cut by 5 bases and J by 5 bases, with 14 bases left in between. Germline CDR1 and CDR2: SEHNR and FQNEAQ (reference sequence). There are 14 residues in the CDR3. The CDR3 spells CASSLVTGRDTQYF. The CDR3 nucleotides read TGTGCCAGCAGCCTCGTGACTGGGCGAGATACGCAGTATTTT.

This clone was detected only a few times. The chain carries TRBV16 and TRBJ2-2; no clear D. Trimming removed 1 base from V and 7 bases from J, with 7 bases in between. CDR3 length: 13 residues. Germline V gives CDR1 KGHSY, CDR2 FQNENV. This CDR3 reads CASSQLWNGELFF. CDR3 nucleotide sequence: TGTGCCAGCAGCCAATTATGGAACGGGGAGCTGTTTTTT.

Only a few counts were recorded for this clone. This chain links TRBV5-1 with TRBJ1-2; a possible D gene is TRBD1 (6 bases). Germline V gene lookup returns CDR1 SGHRS and CDR2 YFSETQ. The length of the CDR3 is 14 residues. V was pared by 0 bases and J by 7 bases, with 13 bases between. The CDR3 DNA reads as TGCGCCAGCAGCTTGGTACAGGGAGGGGCTGGCTACACCTTC. Protein product: CASSLVQGGAGYTF.

The chain carries TRBV9 and TRBJ2-5; D is ambiguous. V was shortened by 4 bases and J by 2 bases, with 9 bases between the two germline ends. The length of the CDR3 is 13 residues. The germline CDR1 and CDR2 sequences are SGDLS and YYNGEE. CDR3 in DNA: TGTGCCAGCAGCCTGAGCGTTCAAGAGACCCAGTACTTC. Its protein product is CASSLSVQETQYF.

The CDR3 loop is CSAKEGLGAFF. The CDR3 bases are TGCAGTGCTAAAGAGGGCCTAGGGGCTTTCTTT. This chain connects TRBV20-1 to TRBJ1-1; D is uncertain. There are 11 residues in the CDR3. In germline, CDR1 is DFQATT, CDR2 SNEGSKA (reference sequence). The V end lost 4 bases, the J end lost 11 bases, and 14 bases lay between the germline ends.

The chain couples TRBV5-1 to TRBJ2-7; D is perhaps TRBD2 (6 bases). CDR3 length: 13 amino acids. The germline gives CDR1 SGHRS, CDR2 YFSETQ. V was cut by 4 bases and J by 2 bases, with 10 bases left in between. CDR3 in DNA: TGCGCCAGCAGCGGCGGGGTCACCTACGAGCAGTACTTC. Encoded protein: CASSGGVTYEQYF.

This clone occurred many times. The chain uses TRBV28 and TRBJ2-3, with D perhaps matching TRBD2 (5 bases). The CDR3 covers 16 residues. The germline CDR1 and CDR2 sequences are MDHEN and SYDVKM. V lost 5 bases and J 0 bases, leaving 15 bases between the germline ends. The CDR3, as DNA: TGTGCCAGCAGTCCCCATAGCGCAACTAGCACAGATACGCAGTATTTT. It codes for CASSPHSATSTDTQYF.

This clone was seen a handful of times. This chain joins TRBV7-9 and TRBJ1-4, with D maybe TRBD1 (6 bases). V was clipped by 5 bases and J by 8 bases, with 15 bases between them. The CDR3 contains 14 residues. CDR1 is SEHNR, CDR2 FQNEAQ, per germline (reference sequence). This CDR3 is CASSKRQDAEKLFF. The CDR3 coding sequence is TGTGCCAGCAGCAAAAGACAGGATGCGGAAAAACTGTTTTTT.

The chain has TRBV6-6 and TRBJ1-6; D ambiguous. This CDR3 is built from 14 residues. Trimming took off 5 bases at V and 7 bases at J, with 12 bases between the two ends. CDR1 MNHNY and CDR2 SVGAGI come from the germline V gene (reference sequence). CDR3 protein: CASSIQRTNSPLHF. The CDR3 nucleotides read TGTGCCAGCAGTATTCAGCGAACAAATTCACCCCTCCACTTT.

The table lists this clone with a few counts. The chain employs TRBV7-2 and TRBJ2-7, with TRBD1 as a possible D gene (5 bases). CDR3 length: 15 amino acids. The germline V gene encodes CDR1 SGHTA and CDR2 FQGNSA. V was clipped by 1 base and J by 1 base, with 11 bases between them. The CDR3 region is CASSLGQYRSYEQYF. The CDR3 DNA follows: TGTGCCAGCAGCTTAGGACAGTACCGGTCCTACGAGCAGTACTTC.

As to this clone: One end of the junction is discordant with germline, which a read error may explain. The V gene is TRBV10-3, the J gene TRBJ2-4, with 8 bases that match TRBD1. The germline V gene encodes CDR1 ENHRY and CDR2 SYGVKD. The CDR3 sequence is 16 residues long. CDR3 DNA: TGTGCCAGCAGTTACTCGCTCGGACAGGGTCGAAACATTCAGTACTTC. Translation gives CASSYSLGQGRNIQYF.

This clone was picked up a small number of times. This rearrangement joins TRBV10-3 to TRBJ1-2; D gene uncertain. The germline V gene encodes CDR1 ENHRY and CDR2 SYGVKD. Trimming pared 0 bases from V and 5 bases from J, leaving 10 bases between. The CDR3 sequence is 14 residues long. DNA of the CDR3: TGTGCCATCAGTGAGTCTTTGGCAGTATATGGCTACACCTTC. Amino acids: CAISESLAVYGYTF.

CDR3 loop: CASSFRYSEQGETQYF. The CDR3 DNA reads TGCGCCAGCAGCTTTCGCTATTCGGAGCAGGGGGAGACCCAGTACTTC. This chain links TRBV5-1 with TRBJ2-5; a possible D gene is TRBD1 (6 bases). CDR1 is SGHRS and CDR2 is YFSETQ in the germline V gene. The CDR3 is 16 amino acids. V lost 2 bases, J lost 5 bases, and 19 bases lay in between.

In this sample, this clone turned up a few times. V is TRBV18 and J is TRBJ2-7; D not certain. V shed 6 bases and J shed 1 base, with 7 bases lying between them. Per the germline V gene, CDR1 is KGHSH and CDR2 is LQKENI. CDR3 length equals 12 residues. The CDR3 reads CASSGQSYEQYF. The CDR3 DNA reads TGTGCCAGCTCTGGCCAGTCCTACGAGCAGTACTTC.

The table lists this clone with a few counts. V is TRBV5-6 and J is TRBJ2-7, with 7 bases matching TRBD2. The CDR3 runs 14 residues. V was clipped by 3 bases and J by 0 bases; unmatched bases: 3. The germline V gene encodes CDR1 SGHDT and CDR2 YYEEEE. The CDR3 DNA is TGTGCCAGCAGCTCGGCGGGGGTCTCCTACGAGCAGTACTTC. Its protein is CASSSAGVSYEQYF. Full variable domain (missing parts from reference TRBV5-6 and TRBJ2-7): DAGVTQSPTHLIKTRGQQVTLRCSPKSGHDTVSWYQQALGQGPQFIFQYYEEEERQRGNFPDRFSGHQFPNYSSELNVNALLLGDSALYLCASSSAGVSYEQYFGPGTRLTVT.

The chain joins TRBV6-1 to TRBJ2-5; the match to TRBD2 covers 11 bases. Germline assignment: CDR1 MNHNS and CDR2 SASEGT. CDR3 length equals 15 residues. The J segment lost 2 bases and the V segment lost 5 bases, leaving 4 bases of the junction unmatched. The CDR3 DNA follows: TGTGCCAGCAGTCTGGGACTAGCGGATCAAGAGACCCAGTACTTC. Its protein is CASSLGLADQETQYF.